Listed here are 10 T cell receptor beta chains from one sample, sequenced in a study of identical twins. A single record per CDR3 protein comes from TCRdb applying MiXCR to the 5' RACE reads. The sample lists fewer than 450,000 distinct CDR3 sequences, roughly 9% occurring once. The specimen sequenced was naive T cells sorted from blood. Source of these receptors: a woman aged 45-60 years in good health.

This rearrangement joins TRBV5-4 to TRBJ2-4, with D possibly called TRBD1 or TRBD2 (5 bases each). CDR3 length: 16 residues. Germline assignment: CDR1 SGHNT and CDR2 YYREEE (reference sequence). The ends were cut back, 6 bases at V and 4 bases at J, with 20 bases in the middle. The DNA of the CDR3 is TGTGCCAGCACTCGGGGCGGTAGTCCAGGAAAAAACATTCAGTACTTC. Amino acid sequence: CASTRGGSPGKNIQYF.

This clonotype was detected a few times. This rearrangement joins TRBV5-6 to TRBJ2-3; D not certain. Germline lookup yields CDR1 SGHDT and CDR2 YYEEEE. This CDR3 is built from 16 residues. Trimming took off 3 bases at V and 4 bases at J, with 18 bases between the two ends. The DNA of the CDR3 is TGTGCCAGCAGCTCAACGGACCTGATCAAGGCAGATACGCAGTATTTT. Residues: CASSSTDLIKADTQYF.

The chain recombines TRBV6-5 with TRBJ1-2; D unclear. Between the trimmed V and J ends, which lost 1 base and 4 bases, there was a span of 16 bases. CDR3 length: 16 residues. The germline CDR1 and CDR2 sequences are MNHEY and SVGAGI. The CDR3 nucleotides are TGTGCCAGCAGTTACTTCGAGGCCCCACATGGCTATGGCTACACCTTC. Its translation is CASSYFEAPHGYGYTF.

The chain uses TRBV7-9 and TRBJ2-5; D is possibly TRBD2 (5 bases). V was cut by 5 bases and J by 7 bases, with 14 bases left in between. Germline V gene data show CDR1 as SEHNR and CDR2 as FQNEAQ (reference sequence). The CDR3 spans 13 residues. This chain's CDR3 is CASSPPVAWTQYF. Here the CDR3 DNA reads TGTGCCAGCAGCCCCCCGGTAGCGTGGACCCAGTACTTC. The full variable domain, completed using reference TRBV7-9 and TRBJ2-5, is DTGVSQNPRHKITKRGQNVTFRCDPISEHNRLYWYRQTLGQGPEFLTYFQNEAQLEKSRLLSDRFSAERPKGSFSTLEIQRTEQGDSAMYLCASSPPVAWTQYFGPGTRLLVL.

The table lists this clonotype with a few counts. The chain uses TRBV29-1 and TRBJ1-1; 8 nucleotides match TRBD1. This CDR3 has 14 residues. V gave up 2 bases and J gave up 5 bases; unmatched junction bases: 7. In germline, CDR1 is SQVTM, CDR2 ANQGSEA. CDR3 loop: CSVESGTGRTEAFF. The CDR3 nucleotides read TGCAGCGTTGAATCTGGGACAGGACGGACTGAAGCTTTCTTT.

CDR3 bases: TGCAGCGTTGATGGGGGGGGGTTTAGCGGCAAGGCGAACACCGGGGAGCTGTTTTTT. It translates to CSVDGGGFSGKANTGELFF. V and J are TRBV29-1 and TRBJ2-2; 7 nucleotides agree with TRBD2. The trim removed 3 bases at V and 0 bases at J, leaving 16 bases unmatched. Per the germline V gene, CDR1 is SQVTM and CDR2 is ANQGSEA. The CDR3 spans 19 residues.

Ten or more counts support this clonotype. J is TRBJ2-7 and V is TRBV20-1; TRBD2 is a possible D gene (5 bases). Germline CDR1 is DFQATT and CDR2 is SNEGSKA (reference sequence). The CDR3 sequence is 15 residues long. The germline V and J ends were trimmed by 1 base and 1 base, with 14 bases remaining between them. CDR3 nucleotides: TGCAGTGCTAGAGGGGTTAGGAGCGGATCCTACGAGCAGTACTTC. It translates to CSARGVRSGSYEQYF.

The V call is TRBV6-1, the J call TRBJ1-5; D not resolved. Germline V gene lookup returns CDR1 MNHNS and CDR2 SASEGT. The CDR3 contains 14 residues. V lost 3 bases to trimming and J lost 4 bases, with 10 bases between them. Here the CDR3 reads CASSEYRINQPQHF. CDR3 DNA: TGTGCCAGCAGTGAGTACAGAATAAATCAGCCCCAGCATTTT.

The chain recombines TRBV20-1 with TRBJ1-5; D gene unclear. Trimming shortened V by 0 bases and J by 6 bases, and 9 bases separated the two germline ends. The CDR3 has 13 residues. Germline V gene data show CDR1 as DFQATT and CDR2 as SNEGSKA (reference sequence). CDR3 DNA: TGCAGTGCTAGAGATCTTATGGGTCAGCCCCAGCATTTT. It is translated as CSARDLMGQPQHF.

In its sample, this clonotype was seen many times. The V call is TRBV5-1, the J call TRBJ2-3, with TRBD2 matching 10 bases. The CDR3 runs to 16 residues. The V gene end was trimmed by 3 bases and the J gene end by 0 bases; junction bases not matched to a gene: 4. Germline V gives CDR1 SGHRS, CDR2 YFSETQ. CDR3 DNA: TGCGCCAGCAGCTACGCTAGCGGGGGAAGCACAGATACGCAGTATTTT. Its protein is CASSYASGGSTDTQYF.